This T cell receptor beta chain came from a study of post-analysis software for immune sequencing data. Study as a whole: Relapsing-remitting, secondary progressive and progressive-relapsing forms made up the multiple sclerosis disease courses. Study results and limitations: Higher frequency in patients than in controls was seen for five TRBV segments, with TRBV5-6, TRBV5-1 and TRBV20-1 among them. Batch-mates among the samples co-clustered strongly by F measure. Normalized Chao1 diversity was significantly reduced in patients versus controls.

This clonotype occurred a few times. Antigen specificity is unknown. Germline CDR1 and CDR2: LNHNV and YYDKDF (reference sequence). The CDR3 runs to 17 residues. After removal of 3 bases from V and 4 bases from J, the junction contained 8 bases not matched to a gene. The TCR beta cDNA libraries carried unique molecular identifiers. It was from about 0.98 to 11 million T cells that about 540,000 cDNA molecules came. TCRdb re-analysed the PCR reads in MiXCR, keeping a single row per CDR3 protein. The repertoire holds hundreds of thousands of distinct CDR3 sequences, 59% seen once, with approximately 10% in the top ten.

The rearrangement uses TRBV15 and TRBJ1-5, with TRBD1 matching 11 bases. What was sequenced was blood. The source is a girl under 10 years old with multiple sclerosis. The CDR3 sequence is CATSSGQGALGNQPQHF. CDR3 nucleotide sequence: TGTGCCACCAGCAGCGGACAGGGGGCGCTGGGAAATCAGCCCCAGCATTTT.